Below are 30 T cell receptor beta chains sequenced from a single sample in a study of T cell changes during pregnancy in multiple sclerosis (dated by TCRdb to the late 2010s). Receptors were amplified or captured by the immunoSEQ multiplex PCR assay. The table comes from immuneACCESS by way of TCRdb, which keeps in-frame sequences with V and J called. Part of the clones is missing from these tables; in studies checked, under half for an unresolved V gene and the rest for unknown reasons. This sample holds about 110,000 clones; about 90% were observed only once. The top ten hold about 0.78% of the sample. Specimen: peripheral blood, collected in the third trimester of pregnancy. The receptors come from a female donor in good health, enrolled as a control in a pregnancy study.

The V gene is TRBV6-4, the J gene TRBJ2-7; 11 bases fit TRBD2. This CDR3 contains 14 residues. Germline values: CDR1 MRHNA, CDR2 SNTAGT. The V segment lost 5 bases and the J segment 5 bases; nucleotides outside the gene matches: 5. CDR3 residues: CASSRLAGLNEQYF. The DNA of the CDR3 is TGTGCCAGCAGTAGACTAGCGGGGCTTAACGAGCAGTACTTC.

V usage is TRBV5-1 and J usage is TRBJ2-7; 7 bases match TRBD1. The germline gives CDR1 SGHRS, CDR2 YFSETQ. The CDR3 is 14 amino acids. Unmatched junction bases numbered 7, after V lost 7 bases and J lost 0 bases. In DNA form, the CDR3 reads TGCGCCAGCGGCAGGACAGGCAGCTCCTACGAGCAGTACTTC. Protein product: CASGRTGSSYEQYF.

The chain links TRBV30 to TRBJ1-1; 7 nucleotides align to TRBD1. Germline trimming cut 5 bases from V and 0 bases from J; bases unmatched to any gene: 3. The V gene's germline CDR1 is GTSNPN and CDR2 SVGIG (reference sequence). The CDR3 extends over 13 amino acids. This CDR3 reads CAWGGTVNTEAFF. The CDR3 bases are TGTGCCTGGGGGGGGACAGTGAACACTGAAGCTTTCTTT. Full variable domain (outside the CDR3, taken from reference TRBV30 and TRBJ1-1): SQTIHQWPATLVQPVGSPLSLECTVEGTSNPNLYWYRQAAGRGLQLLFYSVGIGQISSEVPQNLSASRPQDRQFILSSKKLLLSDSGFYLCAWGGTVNTEAFFGQGTRLTVV.

V usage is TRBV19 and J usage is TRBJ2-7, with 8 bases aligning to TRBD1. The V gene's germline CDR1 is LNHDA and CDR2 SQIVND (reference sequence). J lost 3 bases, V lost 4 bases, and 5 bases had no gene match. CDR3 size: 14 residues. CDR3 in DNA: TGTGCCAGTAGTACCACCGGGACAGGCTACGAGCAGTACTTC. Translating it yields CASSTTGTGYEQYF.

The gene calls are TRBV11-2 and TRBJ1-1; possibly TRBD1 for D (6 bases). The CDR3 is 14 amino acids. V was cut by 3 bases and J by 8 bases, with 16 bases left in between. Germline V lookup: CDR1 SGHAT, CDR2 FQNNGV. Here the CDR3 reads CASSFDGGDFEAFF. The CDR3 coding sequence is TGTGCCAGCAGCTTCGATGGGGGCGACTTCGAAGCTTTCTTT.

The count of this clone is one. The chain has TRBV4-3 and TRBJ1-2, with 8 nucleotides matching TRBD1. Per germline, CDR1 LGHNA and CDR2 YSLEER. CDR3 length: 17 residues. After removal of 1 base from V and 4 bases from J, the junction contained 11 bases not matched to a gene. This CDR3 reads CASSQGSGQGAIYGYTF. The CDR3 DNA reads as TGCGCCAGCAGCCAAGGATCGGGGCAGGGGGCTATCTATGGCTACACCTTC.

The chain employs TRBV11-2 and TRBJ2-1; 10 bases are shared with TRBD2. J gave up 0 bases and V 1 base, and 3 bases lay outside the gene matches. The germline gives CDR1 SGHAT, CDR2 FQNNGV. This CDR3 region has 17 residues. DNA for the CDR3: TGTGCCAGCAGCTTAGGGGCTAGCGGGAGCTCCTACAATGAGCAGTTCTTC. It specifies CASSLGASGSSYNEQFF.

This chain links TRBV7-6 with TRBJ2-3; perhaps TRBD2 as D (7 bases). The CDR3 extends over 16 amino acids. V dropped 1 base and J dropped 4 bases, with 15 bases sitting between them. Germline CDR1 reads SGHVS; CDR2 reads FNYEAQ. CDR3 DNA sequence: TGTGCCAGCAGCTTAGAGGCGGGGGCCCGCCCAGATACGCAGTATTTT. This encodes CASSLEAGARPDTQYF.

The chain combines TRBV7-2 with TRBJ1-2; 8 nucleotides agree with TRBD1. Germline assignment: CDR1 SGHTA and CDR2 FQGNSA. This CDR3 spans 14 amino acids. J lost 4 bases, V lost 5 bases, and 6 bases had no gene match. The CDR3 loop is CASSPQGAGYGYTF. The CDR3 DNA reads TGTGCCAGCAGCCCGCAGGGGGCTGGCTATGGCTACACCTTC.

The CDR3 sequence is CASSLFQGPTYEQYF. CDR3 bases: TGTGCCAGCAGCTTGTTTCAGGGTCCGACATACGAGCAGTACTTC. The chain is built from TRBV5-6 and TRBJ2-7; TRBD1 is a possible D gene (5 bases). From germline, CDR1 is SGHDT and CDR2 YYEEEE. This CDR3 contains 15 residues. Trimming stripped 1 base from V and 4 bases from J, with 15 bases between.

This clone appeared a single time. V is TRBV7-3 and J is TRBJ1-1, with D tentatively TRBD1 (5 bases). The CDR3 extends over 16 amino acids. Germline loops: CDR1 SGHTA, CDR2 FQGTGA. V was trimmed by 5 bases and J by 0 bases, leaving 16 bases between them. CDR3 in amino acids: CASSAGPTNVNTEAFF. The CDR3 coding sequence is TGTGCCAGCAGCGCGGGACCGACTAATGTGAACACTGAAGCTTTCTTT.

V gene TRBV28 combines with J gene TRBJ2-7; 8 bases match TRBD1. The CDR3 is 14 amino acids. Germline CDR1 and CDR2: MDHEN and SYDVKM. V lost 4 bases to trimming and J lost 7 bases; unmatched junction nucleotides: 9. CDR3 in DNA: TGTGCCAGCAGTTCCGGGACAGGCGCCTTAGAGCAGTACTTC. This encodes CASSSGTGALEQYF.

The chain recombines TRBV7-3 with TRBJ2-5; possible D gene TRBD1, 7 bases. V lost 4 bases and J 5 bases, leaving 17 bases between the germline ends. The CDR3 has 15 amino acids. Germline CDR1 SGHTA, CDR2 FQGTGA. The CDR3 bases are TGTGCCAGCAGCTGGAGCCCAGGGGGGACGGAGACCCAGTACTTC. It yields the protein CASSWSPGGTETQYF.

The chain couples TRBV27 to TRBJ2-7; D perhaps matches TRBD1 (5 bases). V was trimmed by 3 bases and J by 2 bases, leaving 11 bases between them. Germline CDR1 is MNHEY and CDR2 is SMNVEV (reference sequence). This CDR3 is 14 amino acids long. The CDR3 spells CASSLLGPAYEQYF. In DNA form, the CDR3 reads TGTGCCAGCAGTTTGTTGGGGCCTGCCTACGAGCAGTACTTC.

CDR3 sequence: CASREGEGKTNEKLFF. DNA of the CDR3: TGTGCCAGTAGAGAGGGTGAGGGCAAAACTAATGAAAAACTGTTTTTT. The V call is TRBV19, the J call TRBJ1-4, with D unresolved. Germline CDR1 reads LNHDA; CDR2 reads SQIVND (reference sequence). The CDR3 has 16 residues. V was clipped by 6 bases and J by 1 base, with 15 bases between them. Using reference TRBV19 and TRBJ1-4 for the parts outside the CDR3, the full variable domain is DGGITQSPKYLFRKEGQNVTLSCEQNLNHDAMYWYRQDPGQGLRLIYYSQIVNDFQKGDIAEGYSVSREKKESFPLTVTSAQKNPTAFYLCASREGEGKTNEKLFFGSGTQLSVL.

This chain joins TRBV7-2 and TRBJ1-3, with 7 bases fitting TRBD1. The germline V gene has CDR1 SGHTA and CDR2 FQGNSA. The CDR3 loop spans 14 amino acids. The V gene end was trimmed by 5 bases and the J gene end by 4 bases; junction bases not matched to a gene: 5. The CDR3 reads CASSPTGSGNTIYF. For the CDR3, the DNA is TGTGCCAGCAGCCCGACAGGGAGCGGAAACACCATATATTTT.

V gene TRBV30 combines with J gene TRBJ2-7; no clear D. V lost 2 bases and J 7 bases, leaving 6 bases between the germline ends. Germline V gene lookup returns CDR1 GTSNPN and CDR2 SVGIG (reference sequence). This CDR3 comprises 10 residues. CDR3 sequence reads: CAWSNAEQYF. The CDR3 DNA is TGTGCCTGGAGTAACGCGGAGCAGTACTTC.

A note on this clone: The conserved closing phenylalanine or tryptophan is absent in this CDR3, likely reflecting a read error. The limits of the CDR3 on the DNA are not certain, so only TCRdb's listed CDR3 is given. J is TRBJ1-4 and V is TRBV6-6; the tabulated D call, TRBD1, remains unverified against the DNA. CDR1 and CDR2 (germline): MNHNY, SVGAGI (reference sequence). Including both end residues, the CDR3 is 11 amino acids long. CDR3 sequence reads: CASSYRTGDRS.

This clone was seen a handful of times. The chain carries TRBV9 and TRBJ1-1; TRBD1 agrees at 8 bases. CDR3 length equals 16 residues. Looked up from germline, CDR1 is SGDLS and CDR2 is YYNGEE. With 3 bases clipped from V and 3 bases from J, the junction kept 10 bases outside the gene matches. DNA of the CDR3: TGTGCCAGCAGCGATCCCGGGACAGGAGGTTACACTGAAGCTTTCTTT. Protein: CASSDPGTGGYTEAFF.

This chain connects TRBV11-3 to TRBJ2-7, with a weak D call TRBD2 (7 bases). CDR3 length equals 14 residues. Trimming took 2 bases from V and 7 from J, leaving 15 bases between them. Germline values: CDR1 SGHNT, CDR2 YENEEA. CDR3 residues: CASSLISAGAEQYF. For the CDR3, the DNA is TGTGCCAGCAGCTTAATTAGTGCGGGGGCAGAGCAGTACTTC.

The chain uses TRBV14 and TRBJ2-4; no clear D. With 3 bases removed from V and 7 bases from J, the gap between germline ends came to 19 bases. Germline CDR1 and CDR2: SGHDN and FVKESK. The CDR3 length is 16 residues. The CDR3 DNA reads TGTGCCAGCAGCCAGAGGTATTTAGGAAGAGAGAACATTCAGTACTTC. Translation gives CASSQRYLGRENIQYF.

The chain couples TRBV7-2 to TRBJ1-1; possible D gene TRBD1, 6 bases. V lost 0 bases and J 5 bases, leaving 13 bases between the germline ends. Per germline, CDR1 SGHTA and CDR2 FQGNSA. The CDR3 contains 15 residues. The CDR3 protein is CASSLALGGETEAFF. The CDR3 DNA follows: TGTGCCAGCAGCTTAGCGTTAGGGGGAGAAACTGAAGCTTTCTTT.

The chain recombines TRBV19 with TRBJ2-7; 10 positions match TRBD1. Trimming at V came to 5 bases and at J to 6 bases, leaving 7 bases not matched to a gene. Germline V lookup: CDR1 LNHDA, CDR2 SQIVND (reference sequence). This CDR3 is built from 14 residues. CDR3 in DNA: TGTGCCAGTAGTCGAAGGGACAGGGGCGGCGAGCAGTACTTC. As protein: CASSRRDRGGEQYF. Supplemented by reference TRBV19 and TRBJ2-7, the full variable domain reads DGGITQSPKYLFRKEGQNVTLSCEQNLNHDAMYWYRQDPGQGLRLIYYSQIVNDFQKGDIAEGYSVSREKKESFPLTVTSAQKNPTAFYLCASSRRDRGGEQYFGPGTRLTVT.

The chain is built from TRBV13 and TRBJ2-3; 9 nucleotides align to TRBD2. V shed 2 bases and J 3 bases; nucleotides not matched to a gene: 3. Germline V gene sequence: CDR1 PRHDT, CDR2 FYEKMQ (reference sequence). CDR3 length: 15 residues. CDR3 DNA: TGTGCCAGCAGCTTAAGGGCGGGGGGGACAGATACGCAGTATTTT. This encodes CASSLRAGGTDTQYF.

This clone was counted once. The rearrangement uses TRBV7-2 and TRBJ1-5, with a possible D match to TRBD1 (6 bases). Germline V lookup: CDR1 SGHTA, CDR2 FQGNSA. V lost 4 bases, J lost 1 base, and 11 bases lay in between. CDR3 length: 15 residues. CDR3: CASSWGQSSNQPQHF. DNA of the CDR3: TGTGCCAGCAGCTGGGGGCAGTCGAGCAATCAGCCCCAGCATTTT.

CDR3 in amino acids: CASSVGQDNQPQHF. In DNA form, the CDR3 reads TGTGCCAGCAGCGTAGGACAGGACAATCAGCCCCAGCATTTT. The chain couples TRBV9 to TRBJ1-5, with D tentatively TRBD1 (6 bases). The V and J ends lost 0 bases and 3 bases respectively, with 7 bases between them. Germline V CDR1 and CDR2: SGDLS, YYNGEE. The CDR3 loop spans 14 amino acids.

The chain recombines TRBV30 with TRBJ1-1; the D gene is possibly TRBD1 (6 bases). The CDR3 runs 12 residues. The V gene's germline CDR1 is GTSNPN and CDR2 SVGIG (reference sequence). V was pared by 0 bases and J by 10 bases, with 12 bases between. CDR3 residues: CAWSVRGGAAFF. CDR3 DNA: TGTGCCTGGAGTGTAAGGGGGGGGGCAGCTTTCTTT.

This chain connects TRBV10-3 to TRBJ2-7; perhaps D is TRBD1 or TRBD2 (6 bases each). V lost 6 bases and J lost 3, with 15 bases in between. In germline, CDR1 is ENHRY, CDR2 SYGVKD. This CDR3 is built from 14 residues. CDR3 region: CAIREGGGGYEQYF. For the CDR3, the DNA is TGTGCCATCAGGGAGGGGGGAGGAGGCTACGAGCAGTACTTC.

The chain uses TRBV7-9 and TRBJ2-5, with D possibly matching TRBD1 (5 bases). The CDR3 sequence is 14 residues long. V dropped 2 bases and J dropped 1 base, with 8 bases sitting between them. Germline assignment: CDR1 SEHNR and CDR2 FQNEAQ (reference sequence). The chain's CDR3 is CASSLKGIQETQYF. CDR3 DNA: TGTGCCAGCAGCTTAAAGGGGATCCAAGAGACCCAGTACTTC.

The chain joins TRBV29-1 to TRBJ2-6; D not certain. The CDR3 loop spans 15 amino acids. The germline gives CDR1 SQVTM, CDR2 ANQGSEA. The V end was cut by 1 base, the J end by 0 bases, with 7 bases between. CDR3 sequence reads: CSVEGDNSGANVLTF. CDR3 nucleotides: TGCAGCGTTGAAGGAGATAACTCTGGGGCCAACGTCCTGACTTTC.